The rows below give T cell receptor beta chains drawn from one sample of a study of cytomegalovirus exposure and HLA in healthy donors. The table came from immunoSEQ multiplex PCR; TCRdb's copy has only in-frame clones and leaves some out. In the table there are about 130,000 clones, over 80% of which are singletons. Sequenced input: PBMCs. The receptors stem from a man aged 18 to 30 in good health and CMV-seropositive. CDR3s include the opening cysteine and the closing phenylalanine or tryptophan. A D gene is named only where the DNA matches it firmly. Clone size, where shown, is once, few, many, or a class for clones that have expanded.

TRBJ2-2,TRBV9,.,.,CASSPLLFGELFF,TGTGCCAGCAGCCCCCTTCTCTTCGGGGAGCTGTTTTTT
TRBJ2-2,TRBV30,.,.,CALWRLSGTGELFF,TGTGCCTTGTGGAGGCTATCGGGGACCGGGGAGCTGTTTTTT
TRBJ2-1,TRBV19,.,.,CASSRVPGLGLNEQFF,TGTGCCAGTAGTAGAGTACCGGGACTCGGCTTAAATGAGCAGTTCTTC
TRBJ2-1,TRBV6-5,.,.,CASSYRGSSYNEQFF,TGTGCCAGCAGTTACAGGGGGAGCTCCTACAATGAGCAGTTCTTC
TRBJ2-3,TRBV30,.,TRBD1,CAWSVGAGGITDTQYF,TGTGCCTGGAGTGTAGGAGCAGGGGGCATCACAGATACGCAGTATTTT
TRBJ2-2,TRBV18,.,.,CASSPTRAGELFF,TGTGCCAGCTCACCCACCCGGGCCGGGGAGCTGTTTTTT
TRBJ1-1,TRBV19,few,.,CASSTGPGSNTEAFF,TGTGCCAGTTCTACAGGGCCGGGATCGAACACTGAAGCTTTCTTT
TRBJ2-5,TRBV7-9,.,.,CASSFLQETQYF,TGTGCCAGCAGCTTTCTGCAAGAGACCCAGTACTTC
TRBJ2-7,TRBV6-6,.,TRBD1,CASARGQGNYEQYF,TGTGCCAGCGCCCGGGGACAGGGGAACTACGAGCAGTACTTC
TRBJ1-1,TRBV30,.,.,CAWSGGGLDTEAFF,TGTGCCTGGAGTGGAGGCGGATTGGACACTGAAGCTTTCTTT
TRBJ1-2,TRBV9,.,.,CASSVGGLGYGYTF,TGTGCCAGCAGCGTAGGGGGGCTTGGCTATGGCTACACCTTC
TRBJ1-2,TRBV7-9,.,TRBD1,CASSLDGTGGVGGYTF,TGTGCCAGCAGCTTAGACGGGACAGGGGGCGTTGGTGGCTACACCTTC
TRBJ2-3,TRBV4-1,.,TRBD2,CASSSTSGGALDTQYF,TGCGCCAGCAGCTCAACTAGCGGGGGGGCCTTAGATACGCAGTATTTT
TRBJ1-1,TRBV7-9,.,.,CASSLEGTGIEAFF,TGTGCCAGCAGCTTAGAAGGCACAGGGATTGAAGCTTTCTTT
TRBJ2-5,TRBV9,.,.,CASSVVDGKTQYF,TGTGCCAGCAGCGTAGTCGACGGGAAGACCCAGTACTTC
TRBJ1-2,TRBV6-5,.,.,CASSYLDSYYGYTF,TGTGCCAGCAGTTATCTGGACTCTTACTATGGCTACACCTTC
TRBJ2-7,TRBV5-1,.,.,CASSLGRGTGYEQYF,TGCGCCAGCAGCTTGGGTCGGGGAACTGGCTACGAGCAGTACTTC
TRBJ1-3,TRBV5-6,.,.,CASSLKRAGPIYF,TGTGCCAGCAGCTTGAAGAGGGCTGGCCCCATATATTTT
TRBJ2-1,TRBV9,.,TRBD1,CASSVVDRGILNEQFF,TGTGCCAGCAGCGTAGTCGACAGGGGGATTCTCAATGAGCAGTTCTTC
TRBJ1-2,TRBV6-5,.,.,CASSYSRGRGSGYTF,TGTGCCAGCAGTTACTCGCGGGGGCGGGGGTCAGGCTACACCTTC
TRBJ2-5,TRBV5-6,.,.,CASSLNGRLSQETQYF,TGTGCCAGCAGCTTGAATGGGAGGCTCTCTCAAGAGACCCAGTACTTC
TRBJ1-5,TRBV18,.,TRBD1,CASSTGQGRMGNQPQHF,TGTGCCAGCTCGACGGGACAGGGGAGGATGGGCAATCAGCCCCAGCATTTT
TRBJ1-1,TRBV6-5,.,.,CASSYTGNTEAFF,TGTGCCAGCAGTTACACAGGGAACACTGAAGCTTTCTTT
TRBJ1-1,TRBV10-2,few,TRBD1,CASSDRGHTEAFF,TGCGCCAGCAGCGACAGGGGTCACACTGAAGCTTTCTTT
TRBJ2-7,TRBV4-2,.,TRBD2,CASSQEVGTSSYEQYF,TGTGCCAGCAGCCAAGAGGTCGGGACTAGCTCCTACGAGCAGTACTTC
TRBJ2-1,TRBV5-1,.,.,CASSLAGLDQGFF,TGCGCCAGCAGCTTGGCCGGGCTGGACCAGGGGTTCTTC
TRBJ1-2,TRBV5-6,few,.,CASSSGTLVGYTF,TGTGCCAGCAGCTCGGGGACTTTAGTTGGCTACACCTTC
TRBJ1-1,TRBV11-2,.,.,CASSLGGVTSEAFF,TGTGCCAGCAGCTTAGGGGGGGTGACCTCTGAAGCTTTCTTT
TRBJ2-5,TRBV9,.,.,CASSAQGYQETQYF,TGTGCCAGCAGCGCGCAGGGATATCAAGAGACCCAGTACTTC
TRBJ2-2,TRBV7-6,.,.,CASSLSFGGSSGELFF,TGTGCCAGCAGCTTATCGTTCGGCGGCTCGTCCGGGGAGCTGTTTTTT
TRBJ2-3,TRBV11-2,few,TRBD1,CASSPGTEDTQYF,TGTGCCAGCAGCCCCGGGACAGAAGATACGCAGTATTTT
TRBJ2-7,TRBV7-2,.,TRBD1,CASSSRDRGHEQYF,TGTGCCAGCAGCTCCCGGGACAGGGGCCACGAGCAGTACTTC
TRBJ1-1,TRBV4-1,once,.,CASSPSGGRVTEAFF,TGCGCCAGCAGCCCCTCCGGGGGAAGGGTCACTGAAGCTTTCTTT
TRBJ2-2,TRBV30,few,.,CAWVVLAGTRSTGELFF,TGTGCCTGGGTCGTCCTTGCGGGGACGAGGTCCACCGGGGAGCTGTTTTTT
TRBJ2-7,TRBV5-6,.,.,CASSPRSRDMGNEQYF,TGTGCCAGCAGCCCGCGGTCCCGGGACATGGGGAACGAGCAGTACTTC
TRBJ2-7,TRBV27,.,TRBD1,CASSSGQGYEQYF,TGTGCCAGCAGTTCCGGACAGGGCTACGAGCAGTACTTC
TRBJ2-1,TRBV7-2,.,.,CASSAGRVEQFF,TGTGCCAGCAGCGCCGGCCGGGTTGAGCAGTTCTTC
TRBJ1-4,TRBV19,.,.,CASKNRPNEKLFF,TGTGCCAGTAAAAACAGACCAAATGAAAAACTGTTTTTT
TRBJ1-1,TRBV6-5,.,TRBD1,CASRMGQITEAFF,TGTGCCAGCAGAATGGGACAGATCACTGAAGCTTTCTTT
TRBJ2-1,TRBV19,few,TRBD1,CASSMGQGWTGSYNEQFF,TGTGCCAGTAGTATGGGACAGGGGTGGACTGGGTCCTACAATGAGCAGTTCTTC
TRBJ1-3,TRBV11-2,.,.,CASSPLSLSSGNTIYF,TGTGCCAGCAGCCCTCTATCTCTGAGCTCTGGAAACACCATATATTTT
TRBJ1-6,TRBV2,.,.,CATQGAEGSPLHF,TGTGCCACACAGGGTGCCGAAGGTTCACCCCTCCACTTT
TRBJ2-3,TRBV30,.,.,CAWSVRDTQYF,TGTGCCTGGAGTGTCAGGGATACGCAGTATTTT
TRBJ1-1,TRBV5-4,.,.,CASSLSLGPNTEAFF,TGTGCCAGCAGCTTGAGTCTAGGCCCGAACACTGAAGCTTTCTTT
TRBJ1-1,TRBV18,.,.,CASSPLSGLGNTEAFF,TGTGCCAGCTCACCACTGAGCGGGCTGGGGAACACTGAAGCTTTCTTT
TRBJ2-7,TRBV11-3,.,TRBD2,CASSLDAGGPYEQYF,TGTGCCAGCAGCTTAGATGCGGGGGGACCCTACGAGCAGTACTTC
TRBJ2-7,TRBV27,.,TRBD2,CACGLARDLTYEQYF,TGTGCCTGCGGACTAGCGCGGGATCTAACCTACGAGCAGTACTTC
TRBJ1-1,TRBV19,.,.,CASSIGVRGMNTEAFF,TGTGCCAGTAGTATAGGGGTTAGGGGCATGAACACTGAAGCTTTCTTT
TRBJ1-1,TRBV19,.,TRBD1,CASTSQGDTEAFF,TGTGCCAGTACCTCACAGGGGGACACTGAAGCTTTCTTT
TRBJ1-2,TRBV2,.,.,CASRRGGEAYGYTF,TGTGCCAGCAGAAGAGGGGGGGAGGCCTATGGCTACACCTTC
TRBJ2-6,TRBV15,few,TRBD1,CATSGTGAEGANVLTF,TGTGCCACCAGCGGGACAGGGGCCGAAGGGGCCAACGTCCTGACTTTC
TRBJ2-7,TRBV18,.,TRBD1,CASSLNRQGYEQYF,TGTGCCAGCTCCCTTAACAGACAGGGCTACGAGCAGTACTTC
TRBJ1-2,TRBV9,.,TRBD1,CASSARDSYGYTF,TGTGCCAGCAGCGCCCGGGACAGCTATGGCTACACCTTC
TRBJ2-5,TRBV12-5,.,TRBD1,CASGGGDRARETQYF,TGTGCTAGTGGTGGGGGGGACAGGGCTAGGGAGACCCAGTACTTC
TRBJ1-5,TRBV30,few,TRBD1,CAWSQDRGSQPQHF,TGTGCCTGGAGTCAGGACAGGGGGAGTCAGCCCCAGCATTTT
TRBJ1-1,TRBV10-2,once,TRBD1,CASSDPGTGNTEAFF,TGCGCCAGCAGTGATCCCGGGACAGGGAACACTGAAGCTTTCTTT
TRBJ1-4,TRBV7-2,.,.,CASSSRQSREKLFF,TGTGCCAGCAGCTCCAGACAGTCTCGAGAAAAACTGTTTTTT
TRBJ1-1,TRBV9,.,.,CASSPNGANTEAFF,TGTGCCAGCAGCCCTAATGGAGCTAACACTGAAGCTTTCTTT
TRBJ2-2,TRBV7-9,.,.,CASSSQGSPNTGELFF,TGTGCCAGCAGCTCCCAAGGGAGTCCGAACACCGGGGAGCTGTTTTTT
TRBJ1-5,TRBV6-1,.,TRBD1,CASSAGTANQPQHF,TGTGCCAGCAGCGCGGGGACAGCTAATCAGCCCCAGCATTTT